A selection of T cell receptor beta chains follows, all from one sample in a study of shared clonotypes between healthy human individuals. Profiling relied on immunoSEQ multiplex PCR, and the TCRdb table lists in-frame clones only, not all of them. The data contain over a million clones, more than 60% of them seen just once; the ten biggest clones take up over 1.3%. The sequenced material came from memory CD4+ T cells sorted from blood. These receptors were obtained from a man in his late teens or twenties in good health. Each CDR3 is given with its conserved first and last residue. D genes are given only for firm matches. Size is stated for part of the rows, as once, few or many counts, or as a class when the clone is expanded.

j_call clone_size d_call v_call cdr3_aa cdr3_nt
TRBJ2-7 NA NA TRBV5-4 CASSLDRSPPIYEQYF TGTGCCAGCAGCTTGGACCGGTCTCCCCCGATCTACGAGCAGTACTTC
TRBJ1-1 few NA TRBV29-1 CSSRPSNTEAFF TGCAGCTCCAGGCCATCGAACACTGAAGCTTTCTTT
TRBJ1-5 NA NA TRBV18 CASSPRAQRYQPQHF TGTGCCAGCTCACCTAGGGCACAAAGGTATCAGCCCCAGCATTTT
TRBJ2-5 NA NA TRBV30 CAWSLPGHKETQYF TGTGCCTGGAGTCTTCCGGGACATAAGGAGACCCAGTACTTC
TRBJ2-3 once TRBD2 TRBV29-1 CSVEVTRGGSEYF TGCAGCGTTGAAGTCACGCGGGGAGGGTCCGAGTATTTT
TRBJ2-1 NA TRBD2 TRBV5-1 CASSLVGSGGINEQFF TGCGCCAGCAGCTTGGTCGGTAGCGGGGGGATCAATGAGCAGTTCTTC
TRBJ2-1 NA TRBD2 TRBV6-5 CASSQLPGGYNEQFF TGTGCCAGCAGTCAGCTGCCGGGGGGCTACAATGAGCAGTTCTTC
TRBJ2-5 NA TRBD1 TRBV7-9 CASSSGTGGVETQYF TGTGCCAGCAGCTCGGGGACAGGGGGTGTGGAGACCCAGTACTTC
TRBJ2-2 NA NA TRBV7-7 CASSVDSNTGELFF TGTGCTAGCAGCGTGGACAGTAACACCGGGGAGCTGTTTTTT
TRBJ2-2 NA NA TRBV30 CAWSRDTRNTGELFF TGTGCCTGGTCACGGGACACCAGGAACACCGGGGAGCTGTTTTTT
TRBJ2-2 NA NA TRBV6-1 CASSERYTGELFF TGTGCCAGCAGTGAAAGATACACCGGGGAGCTGTTTTTT
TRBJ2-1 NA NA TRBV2 CASRAGRYNEQFF TGTGCCAGCAGGGCCGGGAGATACAATGAGCAGTTCTTC
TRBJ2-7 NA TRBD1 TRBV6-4 CASSDVPGQGSSSYEQYF TGTGCCAGCAGTGACGTCCCGGGACAGGGTAGCTCTTCTTACGAGCAGTACTTC
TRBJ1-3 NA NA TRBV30 CAWNRDIGNTIYF TGTGCCTGGAACAGGGATATAGGAAACACCATATATTTT
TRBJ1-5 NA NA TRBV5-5 CASSLAAGRASSSQPQHF TGTGCCAGCAGCTTGGCAGCCGGTCGGGCCAGCTCTAGTCAGCCCCAGCATTTT
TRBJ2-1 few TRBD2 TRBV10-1 CASSVSGGSEQFF TGCGCCAGCAGTGTTAGCGGGGGGTCGGAGCAGTTCTTC
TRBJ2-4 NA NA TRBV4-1 CASSQAGSGQRNIQYF TGCGCCAGCAGCCAAGCTGGGTCCGGGCAACGGAACATTCAGTACTTC
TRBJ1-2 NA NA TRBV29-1 CSAHGANYGYTF TGCAGCGCCCACGGGGCGAACTATGGCTACACCTTC